Presented here are 29 T cell receptor beta chains from one specimen sequenced in a study of cytomegalovirus exposure and HLA in healthy donors. PCR amplification relied on 60 Vbeta primers (plus 13 Jbeta primers). Sequencing used immunoSEQ multiplex PCR; TCRdb keeps in-frame clones, though not all of them. This table has about 300,000 clones, 80% to 90% appearing once. The sequencing sample was made of PBMCs. The receptors were sampled from a man aged 35 to 55 in good health and CMV-seropositive.

The chain recombines TRBV5-1 with TRBJ2-1; TRBD1 agrees at 11 bases. The germline gives CDR1 SGHRS, CDR2 YFSETQ. Losses at the gene ends were 10 bases for V and 7 bases for J; bases not matched to a gene: 7. The CDR3 has 13 amino acids. The CDR3 nucleotides are TGCGCCGGCGGACAGGGGGCGTTTAATGAGCAGTTCTTC. Its protein is CAGGQGAFNEQFF.

There are a few counts of this clone. The V call is TRBV9, the J call TRBJ2-6, with 7 bases lining up with TRBD1. The CDR3 is 15 amino acids. Germline V CDR1 and CDR2: SGDLS, YYNGEE. V lost 4 bases to trimming and J lost 2 bases; unmatched junction nucleotides: 3. This chain's CDR3 is CASSLTGTGANVLTF. As DNA, the CDR3 is TGTGCCAGCAGCCTGACAGGGACTGGGGCCAACGTCCTGACTTTC.

This clone was found a few times. The chain recombines TRBV4-2 with TRBJ1-4; no clear D. The V gene's germline CDR1 is LGHNA and CDR2 YNFKEQ. The length of the CDR3 is 19 residues. Trimming pared 3 bases from V and 3 bases from J, leaving 23 bases between. CDR3 in amino acids: CASSQNTILPALANEKLFF. The DNA for the CDR3 is TGTGCCAGCAGCCAGAACACTATCTTGCCCGCTCTCGCTAATGAAAAACTGTTTTTT.

The chain uses TRBV27 and TRBJ2-2, with D maybe TRBD1 (5 bases). Germline V gene data show CDR1 as MNHEY and CDR2 as SMNVEV (reference sequence). With 6 bases removed from V and 0 bases from J, the gap between germline ends came to 11 bases. There are 15 residues in the CDR3. The CDR3 DNA reads as TGTGCCAGCAGACTACAGGACGCGAACACCGGGGAGCTGTTTTTT. Encoded protein: CASRLQDANTGELFF.

The chain employs TRBV2 and TRBJ2-6; D ambiguous. Germline V gene lookup returns CDR1 SNHLY and CDR2 FYNNEI. This CDR3 contains 16 residues. V lost 7 bases and J lost 0, with 13 bases in between. The CDR3 coding sequence is TGTGCCAGCACCGACCGCGGCCGCTCTGGGGCCAACGTCCTGACTTTC. Residues: CASTDRGRSGANVLTF.

The chain links TRBV5-1 to TRBJ2-3, with 8 bases lining up with TRBD1. Trimming removed 4 bases from V and 2 bases from J; junction bases left unmatched: 6. The CDR3 loop spans 15 amino acids. CDR1 and CDR2 (germline): SGHRS, YFSETQ. The CDR3 region has the DNA TGCGCCAGCAGCCCAGGACAGGGATTCACAGATACGCAGTATTTT. Translation: CASSPGQGFTDTQYF.

Notes on this clone: The junction departs from germline at one end; a sequencing error may be responsible. The V call is TRBV25-1, the J call TRBJ1-2, with D tentatively TRBD1 (5 bases). CDR1 is MGHDK and CDR2 is SYGVNS in the germline V gene. The CDR3 covers 11 residues. In DNA, the CDR3 is TGTGCCGGCAGTGCAGGGAATGGCTACACCTTC. It specifies CAGSAGNGYTF.

This clone was observed a single time. This chain joins TRBV29-1 and TRBJ2-1; weak D call: TRBD1 (5 bases). Trimming pared 6 bases from V and 3 bases from J, leaving 6 bases between. The CDR3 runs 11 residues. The germline V gene has CDR1 SQVTM and CDR2 ANQGSEA. This chain's CDR3 is CSVTVYNEQFF. CDR3 nucleotide sequence: TGCAGCGTGACAGTCTACAATGAGCAGTTCTTC.

V usage is TRBV28 and J usage is TRBJ2-7; a weak D match, TRBD2 (6 bases). This CDR3 has 15 amino acids. Germline V gives CDR1 MDHEN, CDR2 SYDVKM. Trimming cost V 2 bases and J 0 bases, with 11 bases left between them. The DNA for the CDR3 is TGTGCCAGCAGTTTAATGGGAGGAAGCTCCTACGAGCAGTACTTC. Residues: CASSLMGGSSYEQYF. The whole variable domain, filled in from reference TRBV28 and TRBJ2-7, reads DVKVTQSSRYLVKRTGEKVFLECVQDMDHENMFWYRQDPGLGLRLIYFSYDVKMKEKGDIPEGYSVSREKKERFSLILESASTNQTSMYLCASSLMGGSSYEQYFGPGTRLTVT.

The CDR3 spells CASSPRRVSYNEQFF. CDR3 coding DNA: TGTGCCAGCAGCCCGCGCAGGGTGTCCTACAATGAGCAGTTCTTC. The gene calls are TRBV7-8 and TRBJ2-1, with D perhaps TRBD1 (5 bases). Germline V gene data show CDR1 as SGHVS and CDR2 as FQNEAQ. The CDR3 contains 15 residues. V gave up 5 bases and J gave up 1 base, with 12 bases separating them.

The rearrangement links TRBV7-8 to TRBJ1-1, with D possibly matching TRBD1 (5 bases). V was trimmed by 2 bases and J by 0 bases, leaving 13 bases between them. CDR1 and CDR2 (germline): SGHVS, FQNEAQ. CDR3 length: 16 residues. CDR3 sequence: CASSLTSGVMNTEAFF. The CDR3 nucleotides are TGTGCCAGCAGCTTAACCTCGGGGGTCATGAACACTGAAGCTTTCTTT.

This clone was seen a few times. J is TRBJ1-1 and V is TRBV19; D call uncertain. The CDR3 runs 13 residues. V was clipped by 3 bases and J by 1 base, with 6 bases between them. Per germline, CDR1 LNHDA and CDR2 SQIVND (reference sequence). This CDR3 reads CASSMTGNTEAFF. The CDR3 bases are TGTGCCAGTAGTATGACGGGGAACACTGAAGCTTTCTTT.

With respect to this clone: The sample carries other DNA sequences with the same CDR3. The chain has TRBV28 and TRBJ1-5; D not certain. This CDR3 has 14 amino acids. Looked up from germline, CDR1 is MDHEN and CDR2 is SYDVKM. Trimming left V 7 bases short and J 4 bases short, with 14 bases between. The CDR3 loop reads CASTRGNPNQPQHF. The CDR3 nucleotides are TGTGCCAGCACCCGGGGAAACCCTAATCAGCCCCAGCATTTT.

The chain is built from TRBV27 and TRBJ1-1, with 9 bases fitting TRBD1. Germline trimming cut 5 bases from V and 4 bases from J; bases unmatched to any gene: 8. The CDR3 runs 15 residues. Germline V CDR1 and CDR2: MNHEY, SMNVEV (reference sequence). CDR3 DNA sequence: TGTGCCAGCAGTCACCCGGACAGGGGCGGCACTGAAGCTTTCTTT. Protein: CASSHPDRGGTEAFF.

The chain joins TRBV27 to TRBJ2-1, with 10 bases fitting TRBD1. CDR1 is MNHEY and CDR2 is SMNVEV in the germline V gene (reference sequence). The CDR3 runs 14 residues. V lost 6 bases and J lost 2; bases outside the gene matches: 1. Written as DNA, the CDR3 is TGTGCCAGCAGCGGGACAGGGGCCTACAATGAGCAGTTCTTC. Translation gives CASSGTGAYNEQFF.

CDR3 nucleotides: TGTGCCAGCAGCTCCGACAGGGGTGGCTACGAGCAGTACTTC. This encodes CASSSDRGGYEQYF. The chain combines TRBV7-6 with TRBJ2-7, with TRBD1 matching 8 bases. V dropped 4 bases and J dropped 3; count of bases not matched to a gene: 5. CDR3 size: 14 residues. Germline values: CDR1 SGHVS, CDR2 FNYEAQ.

Written as DNA, the CDR3 is TGTGCCAGCAGCTTAGTCACAGGGTTTTCCACTGAAGCTTTCTTT. As protein: CASSLVTGFSTEAFF. The chain has TRBV7-9 and TRBJ1-1, with D perhaps matching TRBD1 (6 bases). V lost 1 base to trimming and J lost 4 bases, with 13 bases between them. In germline, CDR1 is SEHNR, CDR2 FQNEAQ (reference sequence). The length of the CDR3 is 15 residues.

The V gene is TRBV27, the J gene TRBJ2-7, with TRBD1 matching over 9 bases. Germline CDR1 and CDR2: MNHEY and SMNVEV (reference sequence). The CDR3 extends over 14 amino acids. J lost 5 bases, V lost 6 bases, and 8 bases had no gene match. CDR3 loop: CASRPRDRVHEQYF. The CDR3 DNA is TGTGCCAGCAGACCCCGGGACAGGGTCCACGAGCAGTACTTC.

This chain uses TRBV5-1 with TRBJ2-5, with D possibly matching TRBD1 (5 bases). The germline CDR1 and CDR2 sequences are SGHRS and YFSETQ. The germline V and J ends were trimmed by 7 bases and 1 base, with 14 bases remaining between them. This CDR3 has 14 residues. The CDR3 nucleotides are TGCGCCAGCTATCCCTCGACAGTCCAAGAGACCCAGTACTTC. Protein sequence: CASYPSTVQETQYF.

The CDR3 DNA is TGTGCCAGCAGTTCGGACAGGGGGAGGCAAGAGACCCAGTACTTC. This codes for CASSSDRGRQETQYF. The V gene is TRBV7-2, the J gene TRBJ2-5; 10 nucleotides line up with TRBD1. Germline V gene sequence: CDR1 SGHTA, CDR2 FQGNSA. V gave up 6 bases and J gave up 2 bases; unmatched junction bases: 6. The CDR3 has 15 residues.

The V and J genes are TRBV5-6 and TRBJ2-1; 7 positions agree with TRBD2. This CDR3 has 17 residues. V was clipped by 2 bases and J by 5 bases; unmatched bases: 13. In germline, CDR1 is SGHDT, CDR2 YYEEEE. The CDR3 DNA reads as TGTGCCAGCAGCTTTTTAGCTACCCTGGGACTAAACAATGAGCAGTTCTTC. Its protein is CASSFLATLGLNNEQFF. The complete variable domain, with remaining parts taken from reference TRBV5-6 and TRBJ2-1, reads DAGVTQSPTHLIKTRGQQVTLRCSPKSGHDTVSWYQQALGQGPQFIFQYYEEEERQRGNFPDRFSGHQFPNYSSELNVNALLLGDSALYLCASSFLATLGLNNEQFFGPGTRLTVL.

The chain is built from TRBV29-1 and TRBJ2-3; 9 bases are a match to TRBD1. This CDR3 is 17 amino acids long. The ends lost 7 bases at V and 1 base at J; junction bases unmatched: 15. The germline V gene encodes CDR1 SQVTM and CDR2 ANQGSEA. CDR3 DNA sequence: TGCAGCGCGGGTGGGGACAGGGAGAGATGGGGCACAGATACGCAGTATTTT. Its translation: CSAGGDRERWGTDTQYF.

The chain is built from TRBV5-1 and TRBJ2-1; unclear D gene. This CDR3 comprises 15 residues. Germline V gene lookup returns CDR1 SGHRS and CDR2 YFSETQ. The V end was cut by 0 bases, the J end by 0 bases, with 7 bases between. The CDR3 sequence: CASSLEPGSYNEQFF. CDR3 sequence (DNA): TGCGCCAGCAGCTTGGAACCGGGCTCCTACAATGAGCAGTTCTTC.

As for this clone: Germline and junction disagree at one end, which may indicate a read error. The chain recombines TRBV7-9 with TRBJ2-7; the match to TRBD1 covers 10 bases. This CDR3 is built from 15 residues. CDR1 and CDR2 (germline): SEHNR, FQNEAQ (reference sequence). The CDR3 DNA is TGTTCCAGCAGCTTGGACAGGGGGTTTATCTACGAGCAGTACTTC. Amino acid sequence: CSSSLDRGFIYEQYF.

This sequence joins TRBV15 and TRBJ2-3; TRBD1 is a possible D gene (6 bases). The CDR3 contains 21 residues. CDR1 LNHNV and CDR2 YYDKDF come from the germline V gene (reference sequence). Trimming took off 0 bases at V and 2 bases at J, with 27 bases between the two ends. Written as DNA, the CDR3 is TGTGCCACCAGCAGAGATCTGGGCCAACCCTGGGGAACGGGACACACAGATACGCAGTATTTT. Translating it yields CATSRDLGQPWGTGHTDTQYF.

The chain has TRBV5-1 and TRBJ2-3; 7 nucleotides align to TRBD2. This CDR3 is 15 amino acids long. The germline gives CDR1 SGHRS, CDR2 YFSETQ. V gave up 4 bases and J gave up 4 bases; unmatched junction bases: 9. The CDR3, as DNA: TGCGCCAGCAGCGAGAGGGAGGGGACGGCAGATACGCAGTATTTT. The encoded protein is CASSEREGTADTQYF. The variable domain in full, with the rest retrieved from reference TRBV5-1 and TRBJ2-3, is KAGVTQTPRYLIKTRGQQVTLSCSPISGHRSVSWYQQTPGQGLQFLFEYFSETQRNKGNFPGRFSGRQFSNSRSEMNVSTLELGDSALYLCASSEREGTADTQYFGPGTRLTVL.

The chain recombines TRBV7-2 with TRBJ1-2; 10 nucleotides match TRBD1. V lost 5 bases to trimming and J lost 7 bases; unmatched junction nucleotides: 7. CDR1 and CDR2 from the germline V gene are SGHTA and FQGNSA. The CDR3 extends over 14 amino acids. CDR3 loop: CASSIDRGRVGYTF. DNA of the CDR3: TGTGCCAGCAGCATCGACAGGGGGCGGGTTGGCTACACCTTC. Filled out from reference TRBV7-2 and TRBJ1-2, the complete variable domain reads GAGVSQSPSNKVTEKGKDVELRCDPISGHTALYWYRQSLGQGLEFLIYFQGNSAPDKSGLPSDRFSAERTGGSVSTLTIQRTQQEDSAVYLCASSIDRGRVGYTFGSGTRLTVV.

The chain recombines TRBV5-1 with TRBJ2-5, with D perhaps TRBD1 (6 bases). The germline V gene encodes CDR1 SGHRS and CDR2 YFSETQ. The ends were cut back, 0 bases at V and 4 bases at J, with 13 bases in the middle. CDR3 length: 15 residues. This chain's CDR3 is CASSLVTGTGETQYF. The CDR3, as DNA: TGCGCCAGCAGCTTGGTTACAGGGACGGGAGAGACCCAGTACTTC.

The chain is built from TRBV11-3 and TRBJ2-3, with 7 bases aligning to TRBD2. Germline lookup yields CDR1 SGHNT and CDR2 YENEEA. Losses at the gene ends were 5 bases for V and 3 bases for J; bases not matched to a gene: 8. The CDR3 consists of 15 residues. The CDR3 bases are TGTGCCAGCAGCGCGAGGCAGGGAGGGACAGATACGCAGTATTTT. Protein product: CASSARQGGTDTQYF.